These 20 T cell receptor beta chains were all obtained from the same sample, sequenced in a study of T cell repertoires in cytomegalovirus infection. TCRdb itself ran the reads through MiXCR, one entry per CDR3 protein. The data contain about half a million distinct CDR3 sequences, 30% to 40% of them singletons. No antigen has been identified for these receptors. Sequenced here: cultured PBMCs, sampled from culture after CMV antigen stimulation. These receptor sequences come from a human donor in good health (CMV status not recorded). Some clones in this sample may be carry-over from other donors' samples.

The chain links TRBV7-6 to TRBJ1-1; the D is unclear. Trimming removed 5 bases from V and 7 bases from J, with 17 bases in between. Germline lookup yields CDR1 SGHVS and CDR2 FNYEAQ. The CDR3 extends over 14 amino acids. The CDR3 protein is CASSAVLTSGEAFF. Written as DNA, the CDR3 is TGTGCCAGCAGCGCAGTTCTAACGTCGGGTGAAGCTTTCTTT.

The CDR3 spells CASSQSSGPSYNEQFF. For the CDR3, the DNA is TGCGCCAGCAGCCAGAGTAGCGGGCCCTCCTACAATGAGCAGTTCTTC. The chain carries TRBV4-3 and TRBJ2-1, with 7 bases matching TRBD2. Germline CDR1 and CDR2: LGHNA and YSLEER. This CDR3 is 16 amino acids long. J lost 0 bases, V lost 3 bases, and 5 bases had no gene match.

V gene TRBV14 combines with J gene TRBJ2-1; TRBD2 matches at 13 bases. The V segment lost 1 base and the J segment 4 bases; nucleotides outside the gene matches: 13. The length of the CDR3 is 20 residues. The germline V gene encodes CDR1 SGHDN and CDR2 FVKESK. This CDR3 reads CASSQVPWTSGSSFYNEQFF. The CDR3 DNA reads TGTGCCAGCAGCCAAGTTCCCTGGACTAGCGGGAGTTCGTTTTACAATGAGCAGTTCTTC.

This clonotype was found many times. The genes are TRBV4-2 and TRBJ2-7; D might be TRBD2 (6 bases). Germline V gene lookup returns CDR1 LGHNA and CDR2 YNFKEQ. The CDR3 length is 15 residues. V was shortened by 0 bases and J by 5 bases, with 14 bases between the two germline ends. In DNA form, the CDR3 reads TGTGCCAGCAGCCAAGACCCGACTAGTTCCCACGAGCAGTACTTC. This translates into CASSQDPTSSHEQYF.

This clonotype was found a few times. This sequence joins TRBV5-1 and TRBJ2-1; 11 nucleotides agree with TRBD2. V trimming: 2 bases; J trimming: 6 bases; junction bases outside the gene matches: 7. The V gene's germline CDR1 is SGHRS and CDR2 YFSETQ. This CDR3 is 16 amino acids long. This CDR3 is CASSFFSGRGSNEQFF. CDR3 coding DNA: TGCGCCAGCAGCTTCTTTAGCGGGAGGGGCTCCAATGAGCAGTTCTTC.

Ten or more counts support this clonotype. The V call is TRBV7-8, the J call TRBJ1-2, with D uncertain. Trimming shortened V by 5 bases and J by 1 base, and 11 bases separated the two germline ends. Germline CDR1 reads SGHVS; CDR2 reads FQNEAQ. The CDR3 contains 14 residues. The CDR3 coding sequence is TGTGCCAGCAGCATCGGACGGATTAACTATGGCTACACCTTC. The encoded protein is CASSIGRINYGYTF.

V is TRBV6-1 and J is TRBJ2-7, with TRBD2 as a possible D gene (6 bases). The CDR3 sequence is 10 residues long. Germline loops: CDR1 MNHNS, CDR2 SASEGT. Trimming stripped 10 bases from V and 5 bases from J, with 9 bases between. Here the CDR3 reads CAIGGNEQYF. As DNA, the CDR3 is TGTGCCATTGGGGGGAACGAGCAGTACTTC.

This clonotype was recorded many times. The V gene is TRBV7-2, the J gene TRBJ2-7; D is unresolved. This CDR3 has 14 amino acids. Trimming shortened V by 1 base and J by 4 bases, and 11 bases separated the two germline ends. CDR1 is SGHTA and CDR2 is FQGNSA in the germline V gene. The CDR3 region is CASSLGPSIYEQYF. The CDR3 coding sequence is TGTGCCAGCAGCTTAGGGCCCAGCATATACGAGCAGTACTTC.

There are a few counts of this clonotype. The gene calls are TRBV7-6 and TRBJ1-6, with D possibly being TRBD1 (6 bases). There are 17 residues in the CDR3. Trimming took off 9 bases at V and 7 bases at J, with 25 bases between the two ends. Per the germline V gene, CDR1 is SGHVS and CDR2 is FNYEAQ. The DNA of the CDR3 is TGTGCCAGTACCTCCGAGGGCCACAGGGCGGGGAATTCACCCCTCCACTTT. The encoded protein is CASTSEGHRAGNSPLHF. Using reference TRBV7-6 and TRBJ1-6 for the parts outside the CDR3, the full variable domain is GAGVSQSPRYKVTKRGQDVALRCDPISGHVSLYWYRQALGQGPEFLTYFNYEAQQDKSGLPNDRFSAERPEGSISTLTIQRTEQRDSAMYRCASTSEGHRAGNSPLHFGNGTRLTVT.

This clonotype was counted only a few times. The chain links TRBV7-2 to TRBJ1-5; D call uncertain. The CDR3 runs to 12 residues. Germline assignment: CDR1 SGHTA and CDR2 FQGNSA. The V gene lost 5 bases and the J gene lost 3 bases, with 5 bases spanning the gap. The CDR3, as DNA: TGTGCCAGCAGCAGGGACAATCAGCCCCAGCATTTT. Protein: CASSRDNQPQHF.

This chain joins TRBV30 and TRBJ2-6; tentatively, D is TRBD1 (5 bases). Germline V lookup: CDR1 GTSNPN, CDR2 SVGIG (reference sequence). The V gene lost 8 bases and the J gene lost 1 base, with 6 bases spanning the gap. The CDR3 length is 12 residues. CDR3 nucleotides: TGTGCCGGGGCGTCTGGGGCCAACGTCCTGACTTTC. Translation gives CAGASGANVLTF.

This clonotype was seen repeatedly, ten times or more. The V call is TRBV5-4, the J call TRBJ2-1, with 9 nucleotides matching TRBD2. V gave up 0 bases and J gave up 0 bases; unmatched junction bases: 4. Germline V gene lookup returns CDR1 SGHNT and CDR2 YYREEE (reference sequence). This CDR3 contains 17 residues. This chain's CDR3 is CASSLGGGRGSYNEQFF. DNA for the CDR3: TGTGCCAGCAGCTTGGGGGGCGGGAGGGGCTCCTACAATGAGCAGTTCTTC.

V is TRBV30 and J is TRBJ1-1; D is unresolved. The CDR3 runs 17 residues. Per the germline V gene, CDR1 is GTSNPN and CDR2 is SVGIG (reference sequence). Trimming removed 4 bases at V and 2 bases at J, with 23 bases between. The CDR3 DNA follows: TGTGCCTGGACCCCCCTTTTATCGAGGAGGAGTAACACTGAAGCTTTCTTT. Translation gives CAWTPLLSRRSNTEAFF.

This clonotype showed up just a few times. The V and J genes are TRBV7-2 and TRBJ1-3; TRBD1 agrees at 7 bases. Germline CDR1 SGHTA, CDR2 FQGNSA. With V trimmed by 5 bases and J by 0 bases, 4 bases remained unmatched. The CDR3 is 15 amino acids. The CDR3 DNA reads TGTGCCAGCAGCACGAACAGGGGCTCTGGAAACACCATATATTTT. It translates to CASSTNRGSGNTIYF.

This clonotype is a singleton in its sample. The chain carries TRBV29-1 and TRBJ2-3; D ambiguous. Trimming cost V 5 bases and J 1 base, with 13 bases left between them. Per germline, CDR1 SQVTM and CDR2 ANQGSEA. This CDR3 contains 14 residues. Written as DNA, the CDR3 is TGCAGCGTTCAAAATACAGCCCGCACAGATACGCAGTATTTT. Residues: CSVQNTARTDTQYF.

This clonotype was observed a handful of times. The V call is TRBV7-2, the J call TRBJ2-1, with 10 bases aligning to TRBD2. The germline V gene has CDR1 SGHTA and CDR2 FQGNSA. The CDR3 has 15 residues. V was clipped by 4 bases and J by 5 bases; unmatched bases: 5. The CDR3 sequence: CASSSTSGENNEQFF. CDR3 nucleotides: TGTGCCAGCAGCTCAACTAGCGGGGAAAACAATGAGCAGTTCTTC. Complete variable domain (other parts from reference TRBV7-2 and TRBJ2-1): GAGVSQSPSNKVTEKGKDVELRCDPISGHTALYWYRQSLGQGLEFLIYFQGNSAPDKSGLPSDRFSAERTGGSVSTLTIQRTQQEDSAVYLCASSSTSGENNEQFFGPGTRLTVL.

The chain couples TRBV6-2 or TRBV6-3 to TRBJ2-7, with TRBD2 as a possible D gene (6 bases). The V gene lost 4 bases and the J gene lost 1 base, with 20 bases spanning the gap. Germline-derived CDR1 and CDR2 are MNHEY and SVGEGT. The CDR3 extends over 17 amino acids. CDR3 loop: CASSSPFGAGISYEQYF. The CDR3 nucleotides are TGTGCCAGCAGTTCCCCCTTTGGCGCGGGGATATCCTACGAGCAGTACTTC.

There are many counts of this clonotype. This sequence joins TRBV7-2 and TRBJ2-1; maybe TRBD1 (5 bases). CDR3 length: 15 residues. V was cut by 4 bases and J by 3 bases, with 13 bases left in between. CDR1 and CDR2 (germline): SGHTA, FQGNSA. As DNA, the CDR3 is TGTGCCAGCAGCTCGAACCGACAGATCTACAATGAGCAGTTCTTC. Translation gives CASSSNRQIYNEQFF.

This clonotype was found many times. This rearrangement joins TRBV7-2 to TRBJ2-1; a possible D gene is TRBD2 (6 bases). Trimming took off 7 bases at V and 7 bases at J, with 14 bases between the two ends. Germline V gene lookup returns CDR1 SGHTA and CDR2 FQGNSA. CDR3 size: 13 residues. The CDR3 sequence: CASIAAGRNEQFF. CDR3 sequence (DNA): TGTGCCAGCATCGCGGCGGGGCGGAATGAGCAGTTCTTC.

V and J are TRBV2 and TRBJ2-1; 9 bases align to TRBD2. CDR3 length equals 13 residues. V dropped 6 bases and J dropped 6; count of bases not matched to a gene: 3. Germline-derived CDR1 and CDR2 are SNHLY and FYNNEI. CDR3: CASREREVNEQFF. In nucleotides, the CDR3 is TGTGCCAGCAGAGAGCGGGAGGTCAATGAGCAGTTCTTC.